This TCR beta chain was recorded in a study of OX40 agonist ivuxolimab in advanced cancers. Study-level information: Patients undergoing dose escalation presented with hepatocellular carcinoma, melanoma, renal cell or head and neck cancer.

V shed 6 bases, J shed 2 bases, and the junction held 3 bases outside the gene matches. This CDR3 spans 14 amino acids. The germline V gene has CDR1 MNHNY and CDR2 SVGAGI (reference sequence). Remarks on this clone: Antigen: not known.

Findings and caveats of the study: Expanded clones tended on average to be more numerous among CD8+ T cells than CD4+. The work left the antigen specificity of expanded peripheral T cells undetermined.

Sequenced by immunoSEQ multiplex PCR; TCRdb stores in-frame clones only, minus some. The table lists just under 85,000 clones, roughly 80% of them singletons. This chain links TRBV6-6 with TRBJ2-3; the match to TRBD1 covers 9 bases. The material was CD4+ or CD8+ T cells sorted from blood, obtained in a trial of the OX40 agonist ivuxolimab. The TCR originated in an adult with an advanced solid tumor such as melanoma, head and neck, liver or kidney cancer. CDR3 sequence (DNA): TGTGCCAGCAGCGGACAGGGGCCCACAGATACGCAGTATTTT. This translates into CASSGQGPTDTQYF.